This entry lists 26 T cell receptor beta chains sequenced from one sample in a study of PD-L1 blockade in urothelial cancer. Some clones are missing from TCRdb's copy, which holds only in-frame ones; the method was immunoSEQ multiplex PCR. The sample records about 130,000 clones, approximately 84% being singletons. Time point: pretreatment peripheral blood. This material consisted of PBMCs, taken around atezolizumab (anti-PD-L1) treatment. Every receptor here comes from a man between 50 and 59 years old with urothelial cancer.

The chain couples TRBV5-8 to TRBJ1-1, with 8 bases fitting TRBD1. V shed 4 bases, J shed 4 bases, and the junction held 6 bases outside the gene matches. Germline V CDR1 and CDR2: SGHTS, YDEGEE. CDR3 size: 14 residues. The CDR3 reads CASSRTGFSTEAFF. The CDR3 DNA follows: TGTGCCAGCAGCCGGACAGGGTTTAGCACTGAAGCTTTCTTT.

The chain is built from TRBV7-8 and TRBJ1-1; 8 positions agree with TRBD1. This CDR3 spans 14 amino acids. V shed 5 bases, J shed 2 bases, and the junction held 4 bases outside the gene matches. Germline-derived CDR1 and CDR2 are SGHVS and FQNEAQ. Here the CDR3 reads CASSRDRLNTEAFF. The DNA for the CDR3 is TGTGCCAGCAGCAGGGACAGGCTAAACACTGAAGCTTTCTTT.

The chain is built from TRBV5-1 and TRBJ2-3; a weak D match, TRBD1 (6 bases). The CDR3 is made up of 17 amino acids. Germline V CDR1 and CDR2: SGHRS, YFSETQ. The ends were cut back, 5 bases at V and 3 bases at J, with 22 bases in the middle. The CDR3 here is CASSQYWAGVGTDTQYF. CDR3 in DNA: TGCGCCAGCAGTCAATATTGGGCAGGGGTGGGGACAGATACGCAGTATTTT.

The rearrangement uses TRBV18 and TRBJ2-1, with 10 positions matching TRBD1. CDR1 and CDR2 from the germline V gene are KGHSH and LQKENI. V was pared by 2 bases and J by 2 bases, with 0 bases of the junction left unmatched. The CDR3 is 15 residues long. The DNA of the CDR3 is TGTGCCAGCTCACCAGGGACAGGGGCCTACAATGAGCAGTTCTTC. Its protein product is CASSPGTGAYNEQFF.

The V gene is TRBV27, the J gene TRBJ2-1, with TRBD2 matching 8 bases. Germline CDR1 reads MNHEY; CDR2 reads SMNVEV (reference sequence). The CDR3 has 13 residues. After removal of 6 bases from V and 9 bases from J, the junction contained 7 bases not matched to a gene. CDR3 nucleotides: TGTGCCAGCAGAGCGGGAGCGGGGATTGAGCAGTTCTTC. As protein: CASRAGAGIEQFF.

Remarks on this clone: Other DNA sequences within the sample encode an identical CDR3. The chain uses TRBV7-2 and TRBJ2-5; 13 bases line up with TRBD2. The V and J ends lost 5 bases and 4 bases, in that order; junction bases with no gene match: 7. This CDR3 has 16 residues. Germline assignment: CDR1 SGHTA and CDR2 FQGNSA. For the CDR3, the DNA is TGTGCCAGCAGCCGCGGACTAGCGGGAGCGCGAGAGACCCAGTACTTC. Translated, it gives CASSRGLAGARETQYF.

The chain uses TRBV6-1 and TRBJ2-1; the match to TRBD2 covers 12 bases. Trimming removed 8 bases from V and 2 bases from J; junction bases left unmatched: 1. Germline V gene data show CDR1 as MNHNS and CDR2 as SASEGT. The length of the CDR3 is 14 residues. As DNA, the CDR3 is TGTGCCAGCCGGACTAGCGGGGCCTACAATGAGCAGTTCTTC. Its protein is CASRTSGAYNEQFF.

The CDR3 reads CASKEAGASRDTQYF. The CDR3 bases are TGTGCCAGCAAGGAAGCGGGGGCCTCAAGGGATACGCAGTATTTT. The J gene is TRBJ2-3, the V gene TRBV6-5, with 8 bases identical to TRBD2. Trimming cost V 7 bases and J 6 bases; bases outside gene matches: 12. CDR3 length equals 15 residues. CDR1 and CDR2 (germline): MNHEY, SVGAGI.

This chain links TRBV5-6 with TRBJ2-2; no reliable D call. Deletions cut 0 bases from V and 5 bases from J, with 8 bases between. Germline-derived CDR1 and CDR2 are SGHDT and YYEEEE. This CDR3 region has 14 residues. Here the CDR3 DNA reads TGTGCCAGCAGCTTGGCGGGTGGGACCGGGGAGCTGTTTTTT. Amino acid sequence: CASSLAGGTGELFF.

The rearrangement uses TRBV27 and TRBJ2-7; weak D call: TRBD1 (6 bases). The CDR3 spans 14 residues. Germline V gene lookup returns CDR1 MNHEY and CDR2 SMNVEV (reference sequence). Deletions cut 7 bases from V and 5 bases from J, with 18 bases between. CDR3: CASTRAGVFNEQYF. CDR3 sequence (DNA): TGTGCCAGCACCCGGGCAGGGGTGTTCAACGAGCAGTACTTC.

In DNA, the CDR3 is TGTGCCAGCAGTTTATCTTCGCGGGGGCTCGGCACTGAAGCTTTCTTT. Its translation is CASSLSSRGLGTEAFF. J is TRBJ1-1 and V is TRBV28; D possibly corresponds to TRBD1 (6 bases). V gave up 1 base and J gave up 4 bases, with 16 bases separating them. The CDR3 sequence is 16 residues long. The germline V gene encodes CDR1 MDHEN and CDR2 SYDVKM. Drawing the rest from reference TRBV28 and TRBJ1-1, the complete variable domain is DVKVTQSSRYLVKRTGEKVFLECVQDMDHENMFWYRQDPGLGLRLIYFSYDVKMKEKGDIPEGYSVSREKKERFSLILESASTNQTSMYLCASSLSSRGLGTEAFFGQGTRLTVV.

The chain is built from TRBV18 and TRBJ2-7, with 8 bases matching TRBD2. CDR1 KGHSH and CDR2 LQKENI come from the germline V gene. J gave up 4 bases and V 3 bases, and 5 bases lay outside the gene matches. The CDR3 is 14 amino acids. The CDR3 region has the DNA TGTGCCAGCTCACCTAGCGGGACGATGTACGAGCAGTACTTC. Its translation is CASSPSGTMYEQYF.

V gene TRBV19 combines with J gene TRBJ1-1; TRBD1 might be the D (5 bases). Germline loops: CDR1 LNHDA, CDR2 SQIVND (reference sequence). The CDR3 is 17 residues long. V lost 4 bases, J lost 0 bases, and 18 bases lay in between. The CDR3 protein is CASSTPGRLGLNTEAFF. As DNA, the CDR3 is TGTGCCAGTAGTACTCCGGGCCGATTGGGGCTGAACACTGAAGCTTTCTTT.

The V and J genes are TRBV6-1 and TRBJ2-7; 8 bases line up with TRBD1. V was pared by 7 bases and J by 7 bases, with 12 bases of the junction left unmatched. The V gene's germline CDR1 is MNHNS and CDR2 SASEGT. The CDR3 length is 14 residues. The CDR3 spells CASTLDRATGEQYF. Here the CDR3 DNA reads TGTGCCAGCACCTTGGACAGGGCCACGGGGGAGCAGTACTTC.

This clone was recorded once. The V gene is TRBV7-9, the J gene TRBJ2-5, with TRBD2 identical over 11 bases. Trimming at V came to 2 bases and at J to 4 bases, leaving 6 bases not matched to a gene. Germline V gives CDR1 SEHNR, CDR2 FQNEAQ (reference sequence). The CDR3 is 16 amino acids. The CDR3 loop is CASSLTRLAGGETQYF. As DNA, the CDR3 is TGTGCCAGCAGCTTAACGCGGCTAGCGGGAGGAGAGACCCAGTACTTC.

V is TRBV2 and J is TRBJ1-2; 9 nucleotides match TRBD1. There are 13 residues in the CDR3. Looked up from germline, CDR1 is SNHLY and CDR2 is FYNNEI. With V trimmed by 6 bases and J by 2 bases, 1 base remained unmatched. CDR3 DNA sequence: TGTGCCAGCAGGGGGACAGGGAACTATGGCTACACCTTC. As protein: CASRGTGNYGYTF.

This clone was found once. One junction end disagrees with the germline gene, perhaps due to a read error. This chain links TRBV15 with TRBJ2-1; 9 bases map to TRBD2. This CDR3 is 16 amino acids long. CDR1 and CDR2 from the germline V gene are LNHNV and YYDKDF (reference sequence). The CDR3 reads CATSINPGLAYNEQFF. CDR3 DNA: TGTGCCACCAGCATAAACCCGGGACTAGCCTATAATGAGCAGTTCTTC. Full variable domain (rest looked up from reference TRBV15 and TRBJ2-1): DAMVIQNPRYQVTQFGKPVTLSCSQTLNHNVMYWYQQKSSQAPKLLFHYYDKDFNNEADTPDNFQSRRPNTSFCFLDIRSPGLGDTAMYLCATSINPGLAYNEQFFGPGTRLTVL.

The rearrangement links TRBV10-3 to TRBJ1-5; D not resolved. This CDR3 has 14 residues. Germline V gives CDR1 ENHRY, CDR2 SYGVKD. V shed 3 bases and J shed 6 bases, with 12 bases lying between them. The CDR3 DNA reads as TGTGCCATCAGTGAACGAGGGAATCGTCAGCCCCAGCATTTT. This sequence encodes CAISERGNRQPQHF.

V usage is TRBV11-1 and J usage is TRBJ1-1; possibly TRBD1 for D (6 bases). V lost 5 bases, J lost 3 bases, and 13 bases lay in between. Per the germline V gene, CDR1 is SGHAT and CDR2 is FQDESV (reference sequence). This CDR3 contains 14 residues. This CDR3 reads CASSTPDRDTEAFF. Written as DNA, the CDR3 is TGTGCCAGCAGCACCCCGGACAGAGACACTGAAGCTTTCTTT.

The CDR3 sequence: CASEQGAGNTIYF. CDR3 in DNA: TGTGCCAGTGAGCAGGGTGCAGGAAACACCATATATTTT. The chain joins TRBV19 to TRBJ1-3; perhaps TRBD1 as D (5 bases). The CDR3 length is 13 residues. Trimming cost V 8 bases and J 4 bases, with 12 bases left between them. Germline CDR1 is LNHDA and CDR2 is SQIVND (reference sequence).

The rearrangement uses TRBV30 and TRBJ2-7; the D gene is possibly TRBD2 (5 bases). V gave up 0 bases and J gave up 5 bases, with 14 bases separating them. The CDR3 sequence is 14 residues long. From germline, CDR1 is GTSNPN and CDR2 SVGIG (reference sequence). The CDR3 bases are TGTGCCTGGAGTGTACGATTCGGGGTCAACGAGCAGTACTTC. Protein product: CAWSVRFGVNEQYF.

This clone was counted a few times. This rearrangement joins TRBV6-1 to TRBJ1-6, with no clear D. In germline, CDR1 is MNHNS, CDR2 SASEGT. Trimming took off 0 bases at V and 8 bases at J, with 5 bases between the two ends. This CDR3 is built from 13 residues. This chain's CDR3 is CASSEARYSPLHF. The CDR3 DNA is TGTGCCAGCAGTGAAGCCAGATATTCACCCCTCCACTTT.

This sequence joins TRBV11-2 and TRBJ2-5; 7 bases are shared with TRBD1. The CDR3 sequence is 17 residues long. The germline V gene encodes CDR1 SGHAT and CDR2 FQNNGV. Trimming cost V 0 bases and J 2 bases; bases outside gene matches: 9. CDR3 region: CASSLERAGGRQETQYF. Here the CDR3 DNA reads TGTGCCAGCAGCTTAGAACGGGCAGGGGGTCGTCAAGAGACCCAGTACTTC.

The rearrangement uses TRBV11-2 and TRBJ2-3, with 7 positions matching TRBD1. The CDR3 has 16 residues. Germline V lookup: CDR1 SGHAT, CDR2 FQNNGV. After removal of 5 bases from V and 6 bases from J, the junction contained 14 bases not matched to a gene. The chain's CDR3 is CASSPSLQGLFDTQYF. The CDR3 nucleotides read TGTGCCAGCAGCCCTTCACTACAGGGGCTATTTGATACGCAGTATTTT.

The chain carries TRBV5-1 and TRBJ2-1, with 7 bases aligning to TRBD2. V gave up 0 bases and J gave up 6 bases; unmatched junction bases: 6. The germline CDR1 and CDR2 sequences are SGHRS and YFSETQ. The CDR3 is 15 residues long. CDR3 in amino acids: CASSLGSGGSNEQFF. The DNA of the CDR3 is TGCGCCAGCAGCTTGGGGAGTGGCGGGAGCAATGAGCAGTTCTTC.

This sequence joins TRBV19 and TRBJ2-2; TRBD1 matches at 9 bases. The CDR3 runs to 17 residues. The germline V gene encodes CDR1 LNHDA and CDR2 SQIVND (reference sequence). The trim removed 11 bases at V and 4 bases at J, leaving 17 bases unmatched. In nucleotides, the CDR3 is TGTGCCTGCAAAGTGGCCCAACAGGGGGCGCGCACCGGGGAGCTGTTTTTT. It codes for CACKVAQQGARTGELFF. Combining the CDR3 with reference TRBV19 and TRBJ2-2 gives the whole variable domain DGGITQSPKYLFRKEGQNVTLSCEQNLNHDAMYWYRQDPGQGLRLIYYSQIVNDFQKGDIAEGYSVSREKKESFPLTVTSAQKNPTAFYLCACKVAQQGARTGELFFGEGSRLTVL.